This passage covers 17 T cell receptor beta chains from one sample sequenced in a study of human thymus T cells. Clones were read by immunoSEQ multiplex PCR, and TCRdb kept only the in-frame ones, dropping some. This table has 55,000 to 70,000 clones, approximately 95% appearing once. The sample was blood. The receptors shown here come from a boy younger than two with a congenital heart defect but otherwise immunologically healthy.

This sequence joins TRBV7-2 and TRBJ2-1; maybe TRBD2 (6 bases). Germline lookup yields CDR1 SGHTA and CDR2 FQGNSA. The CDR3 has 16 amino acids. V was shortened by 3 bases and J by 3 bases, with 15 bases between the two germline ends. The CDR3 coding sequence is TGTGCCAGCAGCTTTTCGGGGGTGGTCCACTACAATGAGCAGTTCTTC. Protein product: CASSFSGVVHYNEQFF.

The gene calls are TRBV27 and TRBJ1-1; D is perhaps TRBD1 (6 bases). The germline V gene encodes CDR1 MNHEY and CDR2 SMNVEV (reference sequence). The germline V and J ends were trimmed by 2 bases and 1 base, with 8 bases remaining between them. The CDR3 contains 14 residues. The CDR3 nucleotides read TGTGCCAGCAGTTTAAGGGGGAGGAACACTGAAGCTTTCTTT. It codes for CASSLRGRNTEAFF.

V and J are TRBV11-2 and TRBJ2-7; D is possibly TRBD1 (6 bases). Trimming took off 2 bases at V and 4 bases at J, with 15 bases between the two ends. There are 15 residues in the CDR3. CDR1 and CDR2 (germline): SGHAT, FQNNGV. The CDR3 loop reads CASSLTGTREYEQYF. For the CDR3, the DNA is TGTGCCAGCAGCTTAACCGGGACACGGGAATACGAGCAGTACTTC.

The rearrangement joins TRBV7-2 to TRBJ1-1; D unclear. The CDR3 length is 14 residues. CDR1 is SGHTA, CDR2 FQGNSA, per germline. With 5 bases removed from V and 1 base from J, the gap between germline ends came to 11 bases. The CDR3 loop is CASSVRSSNTEAFF. The CDR3 DNA sequence: TGTGCCAGCAGCGTTAGGTCCTCGAACACTGAAGCTTTCTTT.

This clone was observed a single time. The chain employs TRBV6-6 and TRBJ2-5; D is perhaps TRBD1 (6 bases). The ends were cut back, 4 bases at V and 5 bases at J, with 17 bases in the middle. This CDR3 region has 15 residues. Germline assignment: CDR1 MNHNY and CDR2 SVGAGI (reference sequence). In DNA form, the CDR3 reads TGTGCCAGCAGTTCAACTGGCACAGGGTGGGAGACCCAGTACTTC. Its translation: CASSSTGTGWETQYF.

V usage is TRBV11-2 and J usage is TRBJ1-1, with 8 positions matching TRBD1. The CDR3 is made up of 14 amino acids. Per the germline V gene, CDR1 is SGHAT and CDR2 is FQNNGV. Unmatched junction bases numbered 1, after V lost 1 base and J lost 3 bases. DNA of the CDR3: TGTGCCAGCAGCTTAGGGACAGGGCACACTGAAGCTTTCTTT. Protein: CASSLGTGHTEAFF.

The genes are TRBV21-1 and TRBJ1-5. TRBV21-1 is a documented pseudogene. The CDR3 contains 15 residues. The CDR3 sequence: CASSIRDGYRRPQHF. The CDR3 coding sequence is TGTGCCAGCAGCATAAGGGACGGTTATCGACGGCCCCAGCATTTT.

In DNA, the CDR3 is TGTGCCAGCAGCTTTAACTACAATGAGCAGTTCTTC. It translates to CASSFNYNEQFF. This chain connects TRBV7-9 to TRBJ2-1; D not resolved. This CDR3 contains 12 residues. The V end was cut by 3 bases, the J end by 3 bases, with 3 bases between. Germline values: CDR1 SEHNR, CDR2 FQNEAQ (reference sequence).

The chain recombines TRBV14 with TRBJ2-1; weak D call: TRBD1 (7 bases). This CDR3 is 13 amino acids long. Germline-derived CDR1 and CDR2 are SGHDN and FVKESK. V shed 1 base and J shed 9 bases, with 10 bases lying between them. The CDR3 coding sequence is TGTGCCAGCAGCCAAGCAGGGGGGAGTGAGCAGTTCTTC. Its translation is CASSQAGGSEQFF.

This clone is a singleton in its sample. The J gene is TRBJ2-2, the V gene TRBV18; perhaps TRBD2 as D (5 bases). The CDR3 has 16 amino acids. Trimming pared 1 base from V and 0 bases from J, leaving 9 bases between. Germline CDR1 reads KGHSH; CDR2 reads LQKENI. The CDR3 loop reads CASSPHPSSNTGELFF. Here the CDR3 DNA reads TGTGCCAGCTCACCACATCCTAGCTCGAACACCGGGGAGCTGTTTTTT. The variable domain in full, with the rest retrieved from reference TRBV18 and TRBJ2-2, is NAGVMQNPRHLVRRRGQEARLRCSPMKGHSHVYWYRQLPEEGLKFMVYLQKENIIDESGMPKERFSAEFPKEGPSILRIQQVVRGDSAAYFCASSPHPSSNTGELFFGEGSRLTVL.

This clone was detected only once. J is TRBJ2-7 and V is TRBV6-5, with a weak D call TRBD2 (6 bases). Per the germline V gene, CDR1 is MNHEY and CDR2 is SVGAGI. The ends were cut back, 10 bases at V and 0 bases at J, with 16 bases in the middle. CDR3 size: 14 residues. The CDR3 DNA follows: TGTGCCACCCGCGGACTAAGGGGCTCCTACGAGCAGTACTTC. The encoded protein is CATRGLRGSYEQYF.

The chain combines TRBV4-1 with TRBJ2-7, with 9 bases fitting TRBD1. This CDR3 comprises 16 residues. V was clipped by 1 base and J by 2 bases; unmatched bases: 6. Germline CDR1 and CDR2: MGHRA and YSYEKL. CDR3 residues: CASSQGTGAPPYEQYF. CDR3 sequence (DNA): TGCGCCAGCAGCCAAGGGACAGGGGCCCCCCCCTACGAGCAGTACTTC.

This chain joins TRBV2 and TRBJ1-2, with TRBD1 matching 10 bases. V was clipped by 6 bases and J by 9 bases; unmatched bases: 10. Germline V CDR1 and CDR2: SNHLY, FYNNEI. The CDR3 sequence is 14 residues long. CDR3 residues: CASRIEGQGRSYTF. The CDR3 coding sequence is TGTGCCAGCAGAATAGAGGGACAGGGGAGGAGCTACACCTTC. The full variable domain, in which reference TRBV2 and TRBJ1-2 provide the parts outside the CDR3, is EPEVTQTPSHQVTQMGQEVILRCVPISNHLYFYWYRQILGQKVEFLVSFYNNEISEKSEIFDDQFSVERPDGSNFTLKIRSTKLEDSAMYFCASRIEGQGRSYTFGSGTRLTVV.

Concerning this clone itself: The same CDR3 arises from other DNA sequences in this sample as well. The chain links TRBV7-9 to TRBJ2-7; perhaps TRBD1 as D (6 bases). This CDR3 region has 12 residues. Germline-derived CDR1 and CDR2 are SEHNR and FQNEAQ (reference sequence). Trimming removed 2 bases from V and 4 bases from J, with 6 bases in between. The CDR3 coding sequence is TGTGCCAGCAGCTTACAGGGGTACGAGCAGTACTTC. It translates to CASSLQGYEQYF.

J is TRBJ1-1 and V is TRBV7-2; 8 bases match TRBD1. Looked up from germline, CDR1 is SGHTA and CDR2 is FQGNSA. CDR3 length equals 15 residues. Losses at the gene ends were 5 bases for V and 5 bases for J; bases not matched to a gene: 10. CDR3 protein: CASSPQVQGGTEAFF. In DNA, the CDR3 is TGTGCCAGCAGCCCCCAAGTACAGGGGGGGACTGAAGCTTTCTTT.

The rearrangement joins TRBV27 to TRBJ2-1; D is unresolved. In germline, CDR1 is MNHEY, CDR2 SMNVEV (reference sequence). CDR3 size: 13 residues. Between the trimmed V and J ends, which lost 1 base and 9 bases, there was a span of 10 bases. Here the CDR3 DNA reads TGTGCCAGCAGTTTATTCTACGGTGGTGAGCAGTTCTTC. This sequence encodes CASSLFYGGEQFF.

V gene TRBV7-2 combines with J gene TRBJ1-2; D possibly corresponds to TRBD1 (6 bases). The germline gives CDR1 SGHTA, CDR2 FQGNSA. Trimming took 4 bases from V and 2 from J, leaving 11 bases between them. The CDR3 loop spans 14 amino acids. CDR3 bases: TGTGCCAGCAGCTCGACAGGCGGGAACTATGGCTACACCTTC. Protein: CASSSTGGNYGYTF.